Reported below is one T cell receptor beta chain. Its antigen is not identified. The CDR3 contains 13 residues. Trimming cost V 0 bases and J 6 bases, with 6 bases left between them. CDR1 is LNHNV and CDR2 is YYDKDF in the germline V gene (reference sequence). TCRdb's table, derived via immunoSEQ multiplex PCR, lists solely in-frame clones and lacks some. The data show some 380,000 clones, 96% seen once. These data come from a study of shared clonotypes between healthy human individuals. Study-level information: Donors, aged 18 to 49, were a couple of women and a few men. Three plates each covered CD4 naive and memory; CD8 naive two, CD8 memory one.

Study-level results: Of the naive CD4 clonotypes, roughly 5.5% were shared across several donors.

What CD8 memory combined were CD45RO+ cells and CCR7-negative CD45RA+ TemRA cells. This TCR was sampled from a man younger than 40 in good health. The rearrangement links TRBV15 to TRBJ2-1; D not resolved. The specimen was memory CD8+ T cells sorted from blood. Subset: CD45RO+ cells pooled with CCR7-negative TemRA cells. CDR3 DNA sequence: TGTGCCACCAGCAGAGACCGCCGCAATGAGCAGTTCTTC. Its translation is CATSRDRRNEQFF.